Below are 18 T cell receptor beta chains sequenced from a single sample in a study of T cells after yellow fever vaccination. TCRdb re-analysed the 5' RACE reads in MiXCR, keeping a single row per CDR3 protein. The table lists about 300,000 distinct CDR3 sequences, about 6.9% of them singletons. The input for sequencing was PBMCs, taken about 41 days after the first yellow fever vaccination. All receptors come from a man aged 18 to 29 who received the YFV17D yellow fever vaccine.

This clonotype has at least ten counts. The chain joins TRBV5-1 to TRBJ1-1; a possible D gene is TRBD1 (6 bases). CDR1 SGHRS and CDR2 YFSETQ come from the germline V gene. CDR3 length: 13 amino acids. Trimming took off 4 bases at V and 1 base at J, with 8 bases between the two ends. CDR3: CASSGRGNTEAFF. The DNA of the CDR3 is TGCGCCAGCAGCGGCAGGGGGAACACTGAAGCTTTCTTT. Looking up the rest from reference TRBV5-1 and TRBJ1-1 gives the full variable domain: KAGVTQTPRYLIKTRGQQVTLSCSPISGHRSVSWYQQTPGQGLQFLFEYFSETQRNKGNFPGRFSGRQFSNSRSEMNVSTLELGDSALYLCASSGRGNTEAFFGQGTRLTVV.

The table lists this clonotype with a few counts. This sequence joins TRBV19 and TRBJ1-2; tentatively, D is TRBD1 (5 bases). This CDR3 comprises 12 residues. Germline V gene sequence: CDR1 LNHDA, CDR2 SQIVND (reference sequence). Trimming pared 11 bases from V and 5 bases from J, leaving 15 bases between. The CDR3 DNA reads as TGTGCCCGAGTGTCTGGGGGGTATGGCTACACCTTC. It codes for CARVSGGYGYTF.

This clonotype was picked up a small number of times. The chain is built from TRBV7-9 and TRBJ2-2; D remains ambiguous. This CDR3 is 12 amino acids long. Per germline, CDR1 SEHNR and CDR2 FQNEAQ (reference sequence). Trimming left V 7 bases short and J 6 bases short, with 9 bases between. The CDR3 DNA reads TGTGCCAGCATCTCCGGCGCCGGGGAGCTGTTTTTT. The encoded protein is CASISGAGELFF.

There are a few counts of this clonotype. The chain joins TRBV7-8 to TRBJ1-2; perhaps TRBD1 as D (5 bases). Germline V gene lookup returns CDR1 SGHVS and CDR2 FQNEAQ. The V end was cut by 0 bases, the J end by 3 bases, with 8 bases between. The CDR3 length is 14 residues. Here the CDR3 DNA reads TGTGCCAGCAGCTTAGCGCCGGGGGACTATGGCTACACCTTC. Translated, it gives CASSLAPGDYGYTF.

CDR3 bases: TGTGCCAGCAGTGACAGGGAGCGGGAGCAGTACGTC. Its protein is CASSDREREQYV. J is TRBJ2-7 and V is TRBV6-2 or TRBV6-3; 7 bases are shared with TRBD1. V was pared by 5 bases and J by 7 bases, with 5 bases of the junction left unmatched. The CDR3 length is 12 residues. CDR1 and CDR2 (germline): MNHEY, SVGEGT.

This clonotype came up a few times. The chain employs TRBV11-2 and TRBJ2-5, with unresolved D. The V gene lost 4 bases and the J gene lost 1 base, with 16 bases spanning the gap. The V gene's germline CDR1 is SGHAT and CDR2 FQNNGV. The CDR3 extends over 16 amino acids. In DNA, the CDR3 is TGTGCCAGCAGCTCCAACGATCAACTCCCCCAAGAGACCCAGTACTTC. Translation: CASSSNDQLPQETQYF.

There are many counts of this clonotype. The V gene is TRBV10-3, the J gene TRBJ2-5; D ambiguous. The CDR3 has 11 amino acids. Trimming left V 10 bases short and J 5 bases short, with 11 bases between. From germline, CDR1 is ENHRY and CDR2 SYGVKD. CDR3 nucleotides: TGTGCCACGGCCCTTTCGGAGACCCAGTACTTC. It specifies CATALSETQYF.

The chain links TRBV5-1 to TRBJ2-5, with D unclear. The germline CDR1 and CDR2 sequences are SGHRS and YFSETQ. This CDR3 comprises 14 residues. Trimming shortened V by 0 bases and J by 7 bases, and 13 bases separated the two germline ends. The CDR3 spells CASSLEGIGVTQYF. The CDR3 DNA reads as TGCGCCAGCAGCTTGGAAGGTATTGGTGTGACCCAGTACTTC.

The table lists this clonotype with a count of one. This rearrangement joins TRBV20-1 to TRBJ2-3; D assignment may be TRBD1 or TRBD2 (5 bases each). V was clipped by 0 bases and J by 2 bases, with 15 bases between them. Germline CDR1 and CDR2: DFQATT and SNEGSKA (reference sequence). This CDR3 is built from 16 residues. The CDR3 sequence: CSARDLIGGITDTQYF. CDR3 coding DNA: TGCAGTGCTAGAGATCTTATTGGGGGAATCACAGATACGCAGTATTTT.

The chain couples TRBV2 to TRBJ1-4; 11 bases line up with TRBD1. CDR3 length: 17 amino acids. CDR1 SNHLY and CDR2 FYNNEI come from the germline V gene. With 7 bases clipped from V and 1 base from J, the junction kept 8 bases outside the gene matches. The CDR3 DNA sequence: TGTGCCAGCACCACGGGACAGGGGGTTAGAACTAATGAAAAACTGTTTTTT. This sequence encodes CASTTGQGVRTNEKLFF.

This clonotype appeared a few times. J is TRBJ2-3 and V is TRBV11-2; D is undetermined. The CDR3 covers 14 residues. CDR1 is SGHAT, CDR2 FQNNGV, per germline. Trimming took 1 base from V and 7 from J, leaving 12 bases between them. CDR3 loop: CASSLVARANTQYF. As DNA, the CDR3 is TGTGCCAGCAGCTTAGTCGCTAGGGCAAATACGCAGTATTTT.

This clonotype came up a few times. The chain joins TRBV30 to TRBJ2-1; D gene uncertain. Trimming left V 5 bases short and J 2 bases short, with 10 bases between. CDR3 size: 13 residues. Germline-derived CDR1 and CDR2 are GTSNPN and SVGIG (reference sequence). The CDR3 sequence: CAWGAETYNEQFF. CDR3 coding DNA: TGTGCCTGGGGTGCGGAGACCTACAATGAGCAGTTCTTC.

The V gene is TRBV6-5, the J gene TRBJ1-1; 8 bases are a match to TRBD1. The CDR3 is 12 amino acids. J lost 8 bases, V lost 6 bases, and 5 bases had no gene match. In germline, CDR1 is MNHEY, CDR2 SVGAGI. CDR3: CASSPGQGEAFF. In DNA, the CDR3 is TGTGCCAGCAGCCCCGGACAGGGAGAAGCTTTCTTT.

Within the sample, this clonotype is medium-sized. The chain has TRBV12-3 or TRBV12-4 and TRBJ2-2; maybe TRBD1 (5 bases). V was shortened by 7 bases and J by 4 bases, with 28 bases between the two germline ends. This CDR3 is built from 19 residues. CDR3 loop: CASKIYRFQGVLFTGELFF. CDR3 bases: TGTGCCAGCAAAATTTACAGGTTTCAAGGGGTGCTATTCACCGGGGAGCTGTTTTTT.

The chain recombines TRBV10-3 with TRBJ1-5; possible D gene TRBD1, 5 bases. The CDR3 has 13 amino acids. CDR1 is ENHRY, CDR2 SYGVKD, per germline. V was shortened by 6 bases and J by 3 bases, with 9 bases between the two germline ends. The CDR3 sequence is CAISRDSNQPQHF. The CDR3 DNA follows: TGTGCCATCAGCAGGGATTCCAATCAGCCCCAGCATTTT.

This clonotype was counted a few times. The rearrangement joins TRBV2 to TRBJ2-7; D gene ambiguous. The V end was cut by 1 base, the J end by 6 bases, with 10 bases between. CDR3 length: 13 amino acids. The germline CDR1 and CDR2 sequences are SNHLY and FYNNEI. The CDR3 reads CASSEEDLGEQYF. CDR3 bases: TGTGCCAGCAGTGAAGAGGATCTAGGCGAGCAGTACTTC.

As DNA, the CDR3 is TGTGCCAGCAGCTTCCCTAGCGAATCAGAGACCCAGTACTTC. Residues: CASSFPSESETQYF. The rearrangement joins TRBV13 to TRBJ2-5, with D possibly being TRBD2 (6 bases). The CDR3 extends over 14 amino acids. Germline-derived CDR1 and CDR2 are PRHDT and FYEKMQ (reference sequence). Trimming removed 3 bases from V and 4 bases from J, with 12 bases in between.

This clonotype was seen a handful of times. The V and J genes are TRBV7-2 and TRBJ2-3; a weak D match, TRBD2 (5 bases). Between the trimmed V and J ends, which lost 3 bases and 4 bases, there was a span of 14 bases. Germline V lookup: CDR1 SGHTA, CDR2 FQGNSA. CDR3 length: 15 residues. CDR3 nucleotide sequence: TGTGCCAGCAGCTTCCTTCGCCCCGGGGCAGATACGCAGTATTTT. This encodes CASSFLRPGADTQYF.